This T cell receptor beta chain appears in the sequencing data of a study of vaccination and CD4 T cells after COVID-19. Looking at the study overall: The stimulus for the cells was overlapping spike peptides derived from SARS-CoV-2, HCoV-NL63, HCoV-OC43 and HCoV-229E.

The time point denotes: late sampling 161 to 241 days after vaccination in a few convalescent patients. Noted treatment: roughly nine-day PBMC culture with coronavirus spike peptide pools or control peptides (ViraFEST assay). Positive PCR tests dated from March to December 2020, predating US Alpha, Beta and Delta variants. V was trimmed by 8 bases and J by 11 bases, leaving 15 bases between them. Germline V gives CDR1 MNHNS, CDR2 SASEGT. The CDR3 consists of 11 residues. A few counts support this clonotype. The antigen is unknown. Sequencing of DNA taken from cultured CD4+ T cells relied on the Oncomine TCR Beta short-read assay. TCRdb re-derived calls from the PCR reads in MiXCR, one entry per CDR3 protein. The sample holds 18,000 or so distinct CDR3 sequences; around 40% are singletons and the top ten take roughly 17%.

V usage is TRBV6-1 and J usage is TRBJ1-1; a possible D gene is TRBD1 (5 bases). The sequence derives from a human donor who had recovered from COVID-19. The material was CD4+ T cells from blood, cultured in vitro, obtained about 7 months after SARS-CoV-2 vaccination. CDR3: CASRHRGSAFF. The CDR3 DNA follows: TGTGCCAGCCGTCATCGGGGGTCTGCTTTCTTT.